Presented here are 32 T cell receptor beta chains from one specimen sequenced in a study of blood T cells in healthy people across ages. Next came a second PCR, run for about 7 to 12 cycles, which used a sample-barcoded 5' primer along with a J-beta primer mix. TCRdb processed the 5' RACE reads anew with MiXCR; each CDR3 protein has one entry. This sample has under 1 million distinct CDR3 sequences, with around 42% found just once. Sequences were obtained from blood. The source of these receptors is a man aged 60-69 years in good health.

This clonotype has just a few counts. V and J are TRBV10-3 and TRBJ2-5, with D unclear. Germline CDR1 and CDR2: ENHRY and SYGVKD. The germline V and J ends were trimmed by 2 bases and 1 base, with 8 bases remaining between them. CDR3 length: 14 amino acids. CDR3 coding DNA: TGTGCCATCAGTGAGGGGAAAGGCCAAGAGACCCAGTACTTC. Translated, it gives CAISEGKGQETQYF.

The V and J genes are TRBV20-1 and TRBJ2-1; 8 positions agree with TRBD2. The tail of the sequence fits TRBJ2-7 better, so the J call may be wrong. The CDR3 spans 13 residues. The germline CDR1 and CDR2 sequences are DFQATT and SNEGSKA (reference sequence). The CDR3 loop reads CSARFSGEPEQYF. The CDR3 bases are TGCAGTGCTAGATTTAGCGGGGAGCCGGAGCAGTACTTC.

The chain is built from TRBV20-1 and TRBJ2-1; D is perhaps TRBD1 or TRBD2 (5 bases each). Trimming took off 5 bases at V and 3 bases at J, with 11 bases between the two ends. The CDR3 extends over 13 amino acids. In germline, CDR1 is DFQATT, CDR2 SNEGSKA (reference sequence). The CDR3 is CSAPWDGYNEQFF. The DNA for the CDR3 is TGCAGTGCTCCCTGGGACGGCTACAATGAGCAGTTCTTC.

This chain joins TRBV30 and TRBJ1-2; D gene uncertain. The CDR3 runs 14 residues. Trimming took 3 bases from V and 4 from J, leaving 15 bases between them. Germline V gene data show CDR1 as GTSNPN and CDR2 as SVGIG (reference sequence). The CDR3 DNA is TGTGCCTGGAGGCCACGCAGATTCCCCTATGGCTACACCTTC. It codes for CAWRPRRFPYGYTF. The full variable domain, its missing parts supplied by reference TRBV30 and TRBJ1-2, is SQTIHQWPATLVQPVGSPLSLECTVEGTSNPNLYWYRQAAGRGLQLLFYSVGIGQISSEVPQNLSASRPQDRQFILSSKKLLLSDSGFYLCAWRPRRFPYGYTFGSGTRLTVV.

The sample holds one count of this clonotype. The J gene is TRBJ2-3, the V gene TRBV10-3, with 9 bases that match TRBD2. The junction had 5 bases not matched to a gene; V was cut back by 9 bases and J by 4 bases. CDR1 is ENHRY and CDR2 is SYGVKD in the germline V gene. CDR3 size: 13 residues. DNA of the CDR3: TGTGCCATAAGCGGGGGGTCACCAGATACGCAGTATTTT. Its translation: CAISGGSPDTQYF.

The chain joins TRBV20-1 to TRBJ2-5; 8 nucleotides line up with TRBD2. CDR3 length: 14 residues. V lost 3 bases, J lost 11 bases, and 14 bases stayed unmatched. In germline, CDR1 is DFQATT, CDR2 SNEGSKA (reference sequence). CDR3 region: CSASGGAPYNEQYF. CDR3 coding DNA: TGCAGTGCTAGCGGGGGGGCCCCCTACAATGAGCAGTACTTC.

This clonotype was seen repeatedly, ten times or more. The V call is TRBV29-1, the J call TRBJ1-2; D is perhaps TRBD1 (6 bases). Trimming pared 4 bases from V and 8 bases from J, leaving 17 bases between. This CDR3 comprises 13 residues. Germline CDR1 reads SQVTM; CDR2 reads ANQGSEA. The CDR3 DNA reads TGCAGCGTTGTCCCCGGCGGGGGCAGGGGCTACACCTTC. Translating it yields CSVVPGGGRGYTF.

V and J are TRBV20-1 and TRBJ2-5; TRBD2 matches 10 bases. The CDR3 length is 16 residues. Germline values: CDR1 DFQATT, CDR2 SNEGSKA (reference sequence). The J segment lost 2 bases and the V segment lost 0 bases, leaving 6 bases of the junction unmatched. CDR3 sequence reads: CSARDLLAGDQETQYF. CDR3 nucleotide sequence: TGCAGTGCTAGAGACCTTCTAGCGGGGGATCAAGAGACCCAGTACTTC.

The CDR3 loop reads CASSTGRAGGSQYF. Written as DNA, the CDR3 is TGTGCCAGCAGCACCGGGCGGGCCGGTGGGTCCCAGTACTTC. The V gene is TRBV6-5, the J gene TRBJ2-5; TRBD2 is a possible D gene (5 bases). The CDR3 loop spans 14 amino acids. The germline gives CDR1 MNHEY, CDR2 SVGAGI. V was trimmed by 6 bases and J by 9 bases, leaving 20 bases between them.

In its sample, this clonotype was seen a few times. The chain carries TRBV15 and TRBJ1-5; TRBD1 matches 8 bases. This CDR3 is 13 amino acids long. CDR1 is LNHNV and CDR2 is YYDKDF in the germline V gene (reference sequence). V gave up 1 base and J gave up 12 bases; unmatched junction bases: 5. In nucleotides, the CDR3 is TGTGCCACCAGCAGAGCGAGACAGGGGAGCCAGCATTTT. Its protein is CATSRARQGSQHF.

CDR3 sequence (DNA): TGTGCCATCAGTGAGTCGGAACAGGGGCCCTACGAGCAGTACTTC. Its protein product is CAISESEQGPYEQYF. This rearrangement joins TRBV10-3 to TRBJ2-7; TRBD1 matches at 7 bases. This CDR3 comprises 15 residues. Germline V gene sequence: CDR1 ENHRY, CDR2 SYGVKD. V lost 0 bases and J lost 2; bases outside the gene matches: 4.

The chain couples TRBV6-5 to TRBJ1-1; D possibly corresponds to TRBD1 (6 bases). The CDR3 spans 15 residues. The germline CDR1 and CDR2 sequences are MNHEY and SVGAGI. V lost 6 bases, J lost 4 bases, and 18 bases lay in between. The CDR3 here is CASRQGYGESTEAFF. CDR3 DNA sequence: TGTGCCAGCAGACAGGGTTACGGAGAGAGCACTGAAGCTTTCTTT.

This clonotype was recorded a few times. This chain connects TRBV20-1 to TRBJ1-5; D is uncertain. V lost 0 bases to trimming and J lost 6 bases, with 9 bases between them. Germline loops: CDR1 DFQATT, CDR2 SNEGSKA (reference sequence). The CDR3 length is 13 residues. The CDR3 DNA reads TGCAGTGCTAGAGACGCGGGGTCTCAGCCCCAGCATTTT. Amino acid sequence: CSARDAGSQPQHF.

V usage is TRBV6-6 and J usage is TRBJ2-3, with 7 nucleotides matching TRBD1. Germline CDR1 MNHNY, CDR2 SVGAGI (reference sequence). The V and J ends lost 7 bases and 0 bases, in that order; junction bases with no gene match: 13. CDR3 length: 17 amino acids. DNA of the CDR3: TGTGCCAGCAACCCCACAGGGGAAGCCGGTAGCACAGATACGCAGTATTTT. It is translated as CASNPTGEAGSTDTQYF.

The CDR3 region is CASSPPLQGFGYTF. The CDR3 DNA reads TGTGCCAGCTCACCACCACTTCAGGGATTTGGCTACACCTTC. The rearrangement links TRBV18 to TRBJ1-2; D may be TRBD1 (5 bases). The CDR3 has 14 amino acids. V was cut by 0 bases and J by 7 bases, with 12 bases left in between. In germline, CDR1 is KGHSH, CDR2 LQKENI.

The rearrangement uses TRBV4-3 and TRBJ2-6; possible D gene TRBD2, 6 bases. Germline values: CDR1 LGHNA, CDR2 YSLEER. V was pared by 0 bases and J by 0 bases, with 18 bases between. This CDR3 contains 20 residues. As DNA, the CDR3 is TGCGCCAGCAGCCAAGATGGACCCGGGACTTCGGCCTCTGGGGCCAACGTCCTGACTTTC. Encoded protein: CASSQDGPGTSASGANVLTF.

The V call is TRBV11-2, the J call TRBJ2-7, with D possibly matching TRBD2 (5 bases). V lost 3 bases and J lost 6, with 18 bases in between. There are 15 residues in the CDR3. Germline CDR1 SGHAT, CDR2 FQNNGV. The CDR3 DNA is TGTGCCAGCAGCTTCGTGCATAGTCCCGGGGTCGAGCAGTACTTC. Its translation: CASSFVHSPGVEQYF.

The chain joins TRBV3-1 to TRBJ1-6; perhaps TRBD1 as D (6 bases). CDR1 LGHDT and CDR2 YNNKEL come from the germline V gene (reference sequence). This CDR3 comprises 17 residues. The ends were cut back, 2 bases at V and 5 bases at J, with 16 bases in the middle. The CDR3 coding sequence is TGTGCCAGCAGCCAAACAGGGACACGGGAGGATAATTCACCCCTCCACTTT. This codes for CASSQTGTREDNSPLHF.

This clonotype occurred once. The chain carries TRBV20-1 and TRBJ2-6; D is undetermined. CDR1 and CDR2 from the germline V gene are DFQATT and SNEGSKA (reference sequence). Trimming stripped 0 bases from V and 0 bases from J, with 6 bases between. The CDR3 has 15 amino acids. The CDR3 region is CSARDLYSGANVLTF. The CDR3 bases are TGCAGTGCTAGAGATCTTTACTCTGGGGCCAACGTCCTGACTTTC.

V and J are TRBV4-3 and TRBJ2-1, with a weak D call TRBD1 (6 bases). Germline V gives CDR1 LGHNA, CDR2 YSLEER. The CDR3 is 13 amino acids. With 0 bases removed from V and 15 bases from J, the gap between germline ends came to 15 bases. CDR3 loop: CASSQDGETGPFF. The CDR3 DNA follows: TGCGCCAGCAGCCAAGATGGGGAGACAGGCCCGTTCTTC.

This clonotype was found once. J is TRBJ2-7 and V is TRBV2, with 7 bases matching TRBD1. J lost 7 bases, V lost 2 bases, and 8 bases had no gene match. From germline, CDR1 is SNHLY and CDR2 FYNNEI. The CDR3 runs 14 residues. The CDR3 loop is CASSENRDSYEQYF. CDR3 coding DNA: TGTGCCAGCAGTGAAAACCGGGACAGCTATGAGCAGTACTTC.

V and J are TRBV20-1 and TRBJ2-1, with 7 bases identical to TRBD2. Per germline, CDR1 DFQATT and CDR2 SNEGSKA (reference sequence). CDR3 size: 14 residues. Germline trimming cut 4 bases from V and 7 bases from J; bases unmatched to any gene: 10. Here the CDR3 reads CSATLGRSPNEQFF. In DNA form, the CDR3 reads TGCAGTGCTACCCTCGGGAGGAGCCCTAATGAGCAGTTCTTC.

The rearrangement joins TRBV9 to TRBJ1-2; D call uncertain. From germline, CDR1 is SGDLS and CDR2 YYNGEE. The CDR3 runs 15 residues. In DNA, the CDR3 is TGTTCCTGCCAGCACGTCCTTACTATCGGTCATGGCTACACCTTC. Encoded protein: CSCQHVLTIGHGYTF.

In its sample, this clonotype was seen a few times. The chain joins TRBV29-1 to TRBJ2-1; 7 bases align to TRBD1. The CDR3 is 13 amino acids. J gave up 9 bases and V 4 bases, and 9 bases lay outside the gene matches. From germline, CDR1 is SQVTM and CDR2 ANQGSEA. For the CDR3, the DNA is TGCAGCGTTGGACAGGGCTTGGTGTGTGAGCAGTTCTTC. Its translation: CSVGQGLVCEQFF.

The chain joins TRBV4-1 to TRBJ1-4; D gene unclear. Looked up from germline, CDR1 is MGHRA and CDR2 is YSYEKL. Trimming removed 2 bases from V and 2 bases from J, with 6 bases in between. The CDR3 consists of 14 residues. CDR3 nucleotide sequence: TGCGCCAGCAGCCAATCCCCCACTAATGAAAAACTGTTTTTT. It translates to CASSQSPTNEKLFF.

This chain links TRBV6-2 or TRBV6-3 with TRBJ2-5; D is possibly TRBD2 (5 bases). V lost 5 bases and J 5 bases, leaving 15 bases between the germline ends. This CDR3 has 14 residues. Looked up from germline, CDR1 is MNHEY and CDR2 is SVGEGT. The CDR3 region has the DNA TGTGCCAGCAGTGTTATTGCGGGCCGGGAGACCCAGTACTTC. Translating it yields CASSVIAGRETQYF.

The rearrangement uses TRBV20-1 and TRBJ2-5; TRBD2 agrees at 9 bases. The trim removed 0 bases at V and 4 bases at J, leaving 6 bases unmatched. Germline V gives CDR1 DFQATT, CDR2 SNEGSKA (reference sequence). CDR3 length: 15 amino acids. This CDR3 reads CSARDRTSVGETQYF. For the CDR3, the DNA is TGCAGTGCTAGAGACCGGACTAGCGTCGGAGAGACCCAGTACTTC.

The sample holds a few counts of this clonotype. This chain's CDR3 is CASSSRSAGNYEQYF. The CDR3 DNA reads TGTGCCAGCAGTAGCCGGAGCGCGGGGAACTACGAGCAGTACTTC. The chain recombines TRBV6-5 with TRBJ2-7; D possibly corresponds to TRBD2 (6 bases). V lost 5 bases and J lost 3, with 17 bases in between. CDR3 size: 15 residues. The germline gives CDR1 MNHEY, CDR2 SVGAGI.

This clonotype was seen a handful of times. The rearrangement links TRBV20-1 to TRBJ2-3, with D maybe TRBD2 (6 bases). The CDR3 contains 17 residues. V was trimmed by 1 base and J by 4 bases, leaving 21 bases between them. Germline lookup yields CDR1 DFQATT and CDR2 SNEGSKA (reference sequence). This CDR3 reads CSARVFGSLGRADTQYF. The DNA of the CDR3 is TGCAGTGCTAGAGTCTTCGGGAGTTTAGGCCGTGCAGATACGCAGTATTTT.

The chain employs TRBV6-2 or TRBV6-3 and TRBJ2-3; D not certain. The germline CDR1 and CDR2 sequences are MNHEY and SVGEGT. The CDR3 consists of 15 residues. The germline V and J ends were trimmed by 6 bases and 9 bases, with 22 bases remaining between them. CDR3 protein: CASSPFRPAQGTQYF. CDR3 nucleotides: TGTGCCAGCAGCCCGTTCCGACCCGCCCAAGGGACGCAGTATTTT.

The J gene is TRBJ2-7, the V gene TRBV2; D not certain. The CDR3 sequence is 12 residues long. The germline V gene has CDR1 SNHLY and CDR2 FYNNEI. Trimming shortened V by 5 bases and J by 10 bases, and 15 bases separated the two germline ends. The CDR3 DNA is TGTGCCAGCAGTTCATCAGTTGTCGGTCAGTACTTC. Translation gives CASSSSVVGQYF.

This chain joins TRBV5-1 and TRBJ2-5; no firm D call. CDR3 size: 14 residues. The germline V gene encodes CDR1 SGHRS and CDR2 YFSETQ. The V and J ends lost 1 base and 2 bases respectively, with 9 bases between them. Here the CDR3 reads CASSLWAQQETQYF. CDR3 coding DNA: TGCGCCAGCAGCTTGTGGGCTCAACAAGAGACCCAGTACTTC.